This T cell receptor beta chain was retrieved from a study of T-cell reconstitution after alpha-beta-depleted transplantation in children. TCRbeta library construction was performed incorporating unique molecular identifiers. Each CDR3 protein gets one entry after TCRdb re-called the PCR reads with MiXCR. Among about 690,000 distinct CDR3 sequences listed, 15% to 20% were seen once. The CDR3 covers 16 residues. V shed 3 bases and J shed 4 bases, with 16 bases lying between them. The chain carries TRBV12-3 or TRBV12-4 and TRBJ1-5; maybe TRBD1 (5 bases). The TCR originated in a human donor who donated a stem cell graft to a child with acute myeloid leukemia. Sequences were derived from PBMCs from the stem cell graft donor, sampled from the stem cell graft. CDR3 DNA: TGTGCCAGCAGTTTCACCCGGGCCCGGGGGAATCAGCCCCAGCATTTT. It encodes CASSFTRARGNQPQHF.